This entry lists 29 T cell receptor beta chains sequenced from one sample in a study of radiation and T cells in renal cell carcinoma. Time point specified: baseline pretreatment blood. Treatment in this sample: 15 Gy SBRT to primary tumor, nephrectomy 4 weeks later. Clones were sequenced by immunoSEQ multiplex PCR, and TCRdb holds only the in-frame ones, with some missing. The table shows approximately 120,000 clones, with around 84% occurring only once. The sample here was blood, taken from a patient whose treatment included radiotherapy and nephrectomy. The origin of the receptors is a woman aged 55-70 years with renal cell carcinoma.

The V call is TRBV19, the J call TRBJ1-1; the D is unclear. V was shortened by 6 bases and J by 1 base, with 9 bases between the two germline ends. The CDR3 covers 13 residues. In germline, CDR1 is LNHDA, CDR2 SQIVND (reference sequence). Here the CDR3 DNA reads TGTGCCAGTAGGGTTCTAACGAACACTGAAGCTTTCTTT. Its protein product is CASRVLTNTEAFF.

V usage is TRBV11-3 and J usage is TRBJ2-7; D unclear. The germline V and J ends were trimmed by 0 bases and 2 bases, with 8 bases remaining between them. The CDR3 is 14 residues long. The germline gives CDR1 SGHNT, CDR2 YENEEA. In nucleotides, the CDR3 is TGTGCCAGCAGCTTAGAAGGGCCCCCCTACGAGCAGTACTTC. Translating gives CASSLEGPPYEQYF.

The CDR3 region has the DNA TGCGCCAGCAGCTTGGAGGCTAGCCCTGGGGAGCTGTTTTTT. Translating gives CASSLEASPGELFF. The genes are TRBV5-1 and TRBJ2-2; a possible D gene is TRBD2 (5 bases). Germline CDR1 is SGHRS and CDR2 is YFSETQ. V was cut by 0 bases and J by 8 bases, with 11 bases left in between. CDR3 length: 14 residues.

The rearrangement uses TRBV4-1 and TRBJ1-1, with D unclear. The V end was cut by 3 bases, the J end by 2 bases, with 13 bases between. CDR1 and CDR2 from the germline V gene are MGHRA and YSYEKL. The CDR3 extends over 15 amino acids. In DNA form, the CDR3 reads TGCGCCAGCAGCCAGGGGTCAATCCTAAACACTGAAGCTTTCTTT. Protein: CASSQGSILNTEAFF.

V gene TRBV20-1 combines with J gene TRBJ2-7, with D unresolved. V lost 0 bases to trimming and J lost 13 bases, with 13 bases between them. CDR3 length: 11 residues. The germline CDR1 and CDR2 sequences are DFQATT and SNEGSKA (reference sequence). CDR3 region: CSAREGQALYF. CDR3 DNA: TGCAGTGCTAGAGAAGGGCAGGCCCTATACTTC.

This clone was recorded a few times. The chain uses TRBV11-2 and TRBJ2-4; D unresolved. Per the germline V gene, CDR1 is SGHAT and CDR2 is FQNNGV. The germline V and J ends were trimmed by 3 bases and 9 bases, with 9 bases remaining between them. CDR3 size: 12 residues. Written as DNA, the CDR3 is TGTGCCAGCAGCTTTAGGGATTCCATTCAGTACTTC. Amino acids: CASSFRDSIQYF.

This clone was observed a single time. The chain has TRBV28 and TRBJ2-7, with 7 bases lining up with TRBD1. Per the germline V gene, CDR1 is MDHEN and CDR2 is SYDVKM. The CDR3 has 14 residues. V lost 8 bases, J lost 6 bases, and 13 bases stayed unmatched. The CDR3 loop reads CASSLVDRLTEQYF. CDR3 coding DNA: TGTGCCAGCTCCCTAGTGGACAGGCTTACCGAGCAGTACTTC.

The rearrangement links TRBV28 to TRBJ1-6; 7 bases are shared with TRBD1. The CDR3 covers 15 residues. After removal of 3 bases from V and 7 bases from J, the junction contained 6 bases not matched to a gene. CDR1 is MDHEN and CDR2 is SYDVKM in the germline V gene. CDR3 nucleotide sequence: TGTGCCAGCAGTTTCATACAGGGGAGGAATTCACCCCTCCACTTT. Its translation is CASSFIQGRNSPLHF.

The J gene is TRBJ2-4, the V gene TRBV7-2, with 9 bases fitting TRBD2. CDR3 length: 17 residues. Germline trimming cut 2 bases from V and 8 bases from J; bases unmatched to any gene: 13. Germline assignment: CDR1 SGHTA and CDR2 FQGNSA. The CDR3 is CASSLPSSGVSSHIQYF. The CDR3 region has the DNA TGTGCCAGCAGCTTACCCTCTAGCGGGGTTTCTAGCCACATTCAGTACTTC.

The chain uses TRBV19 and TRBJ1-1; perhaps TRBD1 as D (5 bases). Germline V CDR1 and CDR2: LNHDA, SQIVND (reference sequence). CDR3 length: 15 amino acids. V shed 7 bases and J shed 0 bases, with 15 bases lying between them. CDR3 sequence (DNA): TGTGCCAGTACCCCCTTGGGGGGGATGAACACTGAAGCTTTCTTT. This translates into CASTPLGGMNTEAFF.

For this clone: The sample contains more than one DNA sequence encoding this CDR3. The J gene is TRBJ2-3, the V gene TRBV9; 9 bases line up with TRBD2. The ends lost 1 base at V and 2 bases at J; junction bases unmatched: 5. This CDR3 spans 16 amino acids. Germline loops: CDR1 SGDLS, CDR2 YYNGEE. For the CDR3, the DNA is TGTGCCAGCAGCGTAACGAGCGGGGGGTACACAGATACGCAGTATTTT. Translation: CASSVTSGGYTDTQYF.

This chain's CDR3 is CASSLGHQNTEAFF. In nucleotides, the CDR3 is TGCGCCAGCAGCTTGGGACACCAGAACACTGAAGCTTTCTTT. V and J are TRBV5-1 and TRBJ1-1; D ambiguous. The CDR3 loop spans 14 amino acids. V lost 0 bases and J 1 base, leaving 7 bases between the germline ends. Looked up from germline, CDR1 is SGHRS and CDR2 is YFSETQ.

Here the CDR3 DNA reads TGTGCCAGCAGCCCAGGGAGCGGCTACACCTTC. Its protein is CASSPGSGYTF. J is TRBJ1-2 and V is TRBV7-9, with D possibly matching TRBD1 (5 bases). The V gene lost 5 bases and the J gene lost 8 bases, with 9 bases spanning the gap. Germline V gene lookup returns CDR1 SEHNR and CDR2 FQNEAQ (reference sequence). This CDR3 is built from 11 residues. The full variable domain, with the rest looked up from reference TRBV7-9 and TRBJ1-2, is DTGVSQNPRHKITKRGQNVTFRCDPISEHNRLYWYRQTLGQGPEFLTYFQNEAQLEKSRLLSDRFSAERPKGSFSTLEIQRTEQGDSAMYLCASSPGSGYTFGSGTRLTVV.

J is TRBJ1-1 and V is TRBV19, with D perhaps TRBD1 (5 bases). Trimming pared 3 bases from V and 4 bases from J, leaving 9 bases between. This CDR3 has 13 amino acids. Germline CDR1 and CDR2: LNHDA and SQIVND (reference sequence). CDR3 loop: CASSMAGSTEAFF. CDR3 nucleotides: TGTGCCAGTAGTATGGCAGGGAGCACTGAAGCTTTCTTT. Using reference TRBV19 and TRBJ1-1 for the parts outside the CDR3, the full variable domain is DGGITQSPKYLFRKEGQNVTLSCEQNLNHDAMYWYRQDPGQGLRLIYYSQIVNDFQKGDIAEGYSVSREKKESFPLTVTSAQKNPTAFYLCASSMAGSTEAFFGQGTRLTVV.

The chain combines TRBV5-6 with TRBJ1-2; D remains unclear. Trimming shortened V by 1 base and J by 1 base, and 8 bases separated the two germline ends. This CDR3 region has 14 residues. Germline-derived CDR1 and CDR2 are SGHDT and YYEEEE. DNA of the CDR3: TGTGCCAGCAGCTTGAACAGTCTTAACTATGGCTACACCTTC. Protein sequence: CASSLNSLNYGYTF.

The chain employs TRBV4-1 and TRBJ2-1, with a weak D call TRBD2 (5 bases). The CDR3 covers 15 residues. V dropped 1 base and J dropped 0 bases, with 7 bases sitting between them. Per the germline V gene, CDR1 is MGHRA and CDR2 is YSYEKL. CDR3: CASSQASSSYNEQFF. CDR3 sequence (DNA): TGCGCCAGCAGCCAAGCTAGCAGCTCCTACAATGAGCAGTTCTTC.

This clone showed up just once. V and J are TRBV11-2 and TRBJ2-1; no reliable D call. CDR3 length: 12 residues. Germline CDR1 is SGHAT and CDR2 is FQNNGV. V gave up 5 bases and J gave up 7 bases, with 9 bases separating them. The CDR3 loop is CASSPAGNEQFF. For the CDR3, the DNA is TGTGCCAGCAGCCCCGCTGGGAATGAGCAGTTCTTC.

This chain joins TRBV19 and TRBJ2-3; 9 bases fit TRBD1. This CDR3 comprises 17 residues. CDR1 and CDR2 from the germline V gene are LNHDA and SQIVND (reference sequence). The trim removed 3 bases at V and 4 bases at J, leaving 11 bases unmatched. The CDR3 reads CASSIGRDREIADTQYF. As DNA, the CDR3 is TGTGCCAGTAGTATTGGGAGGGACAGGGAGATAGCAGATACGCAGTATTTT. Filled out from reference TRBV19 and TRBJ2-3, the complete variable domain reads DGGITQSPKYLFRKEGQNVTLSCEQNLNHDAMYWYRQDPGQGLRLIYYSQIVNDFQKGDIAEGYSVSREKKESFPLTVTSAQKNPTAFYLCASSIGRDREIADTQYFGPGTRLTVL.

V is TRBV6-5 and J is TRBJ2-7, with D perhaps matching TRBD1 (6 bases). The germline V gene encodes CDR1 MNHEY and CDR2 SVGAGI. The CDR3 is 15 amino acids. V was cut by 3 bases and J by 4 bases, with 16 bases left in between. Written as DNA, the CDR3 is TGTGCCAGCAGTTATCGATACCAGGGGTTGTACGAGCAGTACTTC. This sequence encodes CASSYRYQGLYEQYF.

The J gene is TRBJ2-2, the V gene TRBV9; no firm D call. In germline, CDR1 is SGDLS, CDR2 YYNGEE. CDR3 length equals 13 residues. Trimming pared 0 bases from V and 4 bases from J, leaving 4 bases between. In DNA, the CDR3 is TGTGCCAGCAGCGTAGGATTCACCGGGGAGCTGTTTTTT. Its protein product is CASSVGFTGELFF.

The chain joins TRBV11-2 to TRBJ2-1; TRBD2 aligns across 12 bases. J gave up 7 bases and V 8 bases, and 9 bases lay outside the gene matches. The CDR3 extends over 15 amino acids. Germline CDR1 SGHAT, CDR2 FQNNGV. The CDR3 coding sequence is TGTGCCAGCGCCCTAGCGGGAGGGCCGGGGAATGAGCAGTTCTTC. This gives the protein CASALAGGPGNEQFF. Supplemented by reference TRBV11-2 and TRBJ2-1, the full variable domain reads EAGVAQSPRYKIIEKRQSVAFWCNPISGHATLYWYQQILGQGPKLLIQFQNNGVVDDSQLPKDRFSAERLKGVDSTLKIQPAKLEDSAVYLCASALAGGPGNEQFFGPGTRLTVL.

CDR3 sequence: CASSQAVLAGRQNEQFF. The CDR3 DNA sequence: TGCGCCAGCAGCCAAGCCGTACTAGCGGGAAGACAAAATGAGCAGTTCTTC. The chain couples TRBV4-1 to TRBJ2-1; TRBD2 agrees at 10 bases. From germline, CDR1 is MGHRA and CDR2 YSYEKL. J gave up 7 bases and V 1 base, and 10 bases lay outside the gene matches. This CDR3 contains 17 residues.

The chain employs TRBV9 and TRBJ2-2, with 8 bases identical to TRBD1. The CDR3 totals 16 residues. Trimming removed 0 bases from V and 6 bases from J; junction bases left unmatched: 7. In germline, CDR1 is SGDLS, CDR2 YYNGEE. The CDR3 region has the DNA TGTGCCAGCAGCGTAGCAGGGGGCGCCGGGGCCGGGGAGCTGTTTTTT. The encoded protein is CASSVAGGAGAGELFF. Full variable domain (rest looked up from reference TRBV9 and TRBJ2-2): DSGVTQTPKHLITATGQRVTLRCSPRSGDLSVYWYQQSLDQGLQFLIQYYNGEERAKGNILERFSAQQFPDLHSELNLSSLELGDSALYFCASSVAGGAGAGELFFGEGSRLTVL.

This clone showed up just once. The J gene is TRBJ1-1, the V gene TRBV21-1. TRBV21-1 is annotated as a pseudogene. This CDR3 contains 17 residues. The chain's CDR3 is CASSKARDFGGNTEAFF. CDR3 coding DNA: TGTGCCAGCAGCAAAGCGCGGGACTTCGGGGGGAACACTGAAGCTTTCTTT.

The CDR3 bases are TGCAGCGTTGTACAGGGGGGGAACGAGCAGTACTTC. Residues: CSVVQGGNEQYF. This rearrangement joins TRBV29-1 to TRBJ2-7; the D gene is possibly TRBD1 (8 bases). The V end lost 4 bases, the J end lost 5 bases, and 12 bases lay between the germline ends. CDR3 length: 12 residues. Germline V gene data show CDR1 as SQVTM and CDR2 as ANQGSEA.

The chain couples TRBV5-1 to TRBJ1-4; D remains ambiguous. The CDR3 consists of 16 residues. The germline V gene has CDR1 SGHRS and CDR2 YFSETQ. V dropped 0 bases and J dropped 1 base, with 10 bases sitting between them. CDR3 region: CASSLEGIGTNEKLFF. The CDR3, as DNA: TGCGCCAGCAGCTTGGAAGGTATCGGAACTAATGAAAAACTGTTTTTT.

The chain carries TRBV5-1 and TRBJ1-2, with 11 bases lining up with TRBD1. Germline V gene sequence: CDR1 SGHRS, CDR2 YFSETQ. Unmatched junction bases numbered 5, after V lost 3 bases and J lost 7 bases. CDR3 length equals 14 residues. CDR3 nucleotides: TGCGCCAGCAGCTCGGGACAGGGGGTAGGTGGCTACACCTTC. This gives the protein CASSSGQGVGGYTF.

The sample holds a few counts of this clone. The chain recombines TRBV13 with TRBJ2-3; the D is unclear. Trimming removed 4 bases from V and 2 bases from J, with 10 bases in between. Germline V CDR1 and CDR2: PRHDT, FYEKMQ (reference sequence). The CDR3 is 14 residues long. CDR3 in amino acids: CASSSLGNTDTQYF. The CDR3 DNA sequence: TGTGCCAGCAGCTCCTTAGGGAACACAGATACGCAGTATTTT.

The chain carries TRBV5-1 and TRBJ2-5; 8 bases match TRBD2. V lost 2 bases to trimming and J lost 3 bases; unmatched junction nucleotides: 3. This CDR3 spans 14 amino acids. CDR1 and CDR2 (germline): SGHRS, YFSETQ. CDR3 sequence (DNA): TGCGCCAGCAGCTTATCGGGACTAGAAGAGACCCAGTACTTC. This encodes CASSLSGLEETQYF.